This TCR beta chain was recovered during a study of blood T cell repertoires in COVID-19. At the level of the study: Samples representing acute and convalescent COVID-19 were sourced from the United States, Italy and Spain. In each case, the material was cDNA or gDNA derived from T cells, B-cell-depleted T cells, or PBMCs.

Original data processing: The assay estimated nucleated cells by amplifying reference gene primers. Profiling relied on immunoSEQ multiplex PCR, and the TCRdb table lists in-frame clones only, not all of them. Clonal size and the V and J genes are those of that table, whereas D and trimming came from the DNA. The table has over 150,000 clones, about four fifths seen once; the top ten hold around 2.7%. Seattle participants joined during active infection and were tracked over time. The table lists this clone with a count of one. The sample taken for sequencing was peripheral blood. The receptor's source is an elderly woman with COVID-19, enrolled during active disease.

In nucleotides, the CDR3 is TGTGCCAGCAGCTTGGGAGGAGGTATGAACACTGAAGCTTTCTTT. Protein sequence: CASSLGGGMNTEAFF. The genes are TRBV5-5 and TRBJ1-1; D not resolved. The CDR3 covers 15 residues. Germline V gives CDR1 SGHKS, CDR2 YYEKEE (reference sequence). V lost 0 bases and J lost 0, with 9 bases in between.